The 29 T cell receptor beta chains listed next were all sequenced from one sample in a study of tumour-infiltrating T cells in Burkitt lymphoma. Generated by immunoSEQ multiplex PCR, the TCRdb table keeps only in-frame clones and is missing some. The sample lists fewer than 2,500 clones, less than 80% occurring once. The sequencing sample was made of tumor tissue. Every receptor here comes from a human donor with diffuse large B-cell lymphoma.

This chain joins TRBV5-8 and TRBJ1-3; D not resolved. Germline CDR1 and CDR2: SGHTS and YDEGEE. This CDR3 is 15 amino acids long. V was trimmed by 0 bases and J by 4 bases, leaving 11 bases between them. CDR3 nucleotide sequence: TGTGCCAGCAGCTTGGTTGTCAGCCGGGGAAACACCATATATTTT. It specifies CASSLVVSRGNTIYF.

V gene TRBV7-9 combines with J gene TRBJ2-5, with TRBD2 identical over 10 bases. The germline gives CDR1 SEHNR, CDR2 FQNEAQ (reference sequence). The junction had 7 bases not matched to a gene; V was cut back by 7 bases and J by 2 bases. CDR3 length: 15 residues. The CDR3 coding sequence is TGTGCCAGCACCCAGGGGACTAGCGCGCAAGAGACCCAGTACTTC. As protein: CASTQGTSAQETQYF. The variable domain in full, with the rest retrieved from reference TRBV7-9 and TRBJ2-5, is DTGVSQNPRHKITKRGQNVTFRCDPISEHNRLYWYRQTLGQGPEFLTYFQNEAQLEKSRLLSDRFSAERPKGSFSTLEIQRTEQGDSAMYLCASTQGTSAQETQYFGPGTRLLVL.

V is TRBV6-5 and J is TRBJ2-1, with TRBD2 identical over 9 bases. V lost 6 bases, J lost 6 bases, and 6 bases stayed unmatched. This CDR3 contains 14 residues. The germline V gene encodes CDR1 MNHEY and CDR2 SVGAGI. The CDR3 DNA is TGTGCCAGCAGGAATAGCGGGAGTCTCAATGAGCAGTTCTTC. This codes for CASRNSGSLNEQFF.

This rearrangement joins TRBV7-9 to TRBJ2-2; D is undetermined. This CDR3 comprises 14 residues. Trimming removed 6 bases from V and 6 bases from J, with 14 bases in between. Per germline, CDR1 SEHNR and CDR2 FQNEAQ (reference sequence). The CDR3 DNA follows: TGTGCCAGCAGGCCTTGGGGAAACCCCGGGGAGCTGTTTTTT. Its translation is CASRPWGNPGELFF.

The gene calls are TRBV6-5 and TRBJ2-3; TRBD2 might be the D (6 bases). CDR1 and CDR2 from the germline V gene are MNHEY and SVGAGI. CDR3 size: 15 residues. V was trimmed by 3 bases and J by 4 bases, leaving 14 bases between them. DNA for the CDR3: TGTGCCAGCAGTTATTCCGGAGGAGGGGCAGATACGCAGTATTTT. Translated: CASSYSGGGADTQYF.

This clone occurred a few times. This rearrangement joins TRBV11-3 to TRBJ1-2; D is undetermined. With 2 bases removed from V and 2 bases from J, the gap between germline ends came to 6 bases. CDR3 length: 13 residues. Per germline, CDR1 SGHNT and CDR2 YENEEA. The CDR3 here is CASSLQPNYGYTF. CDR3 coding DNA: TGTGCCAGCAGCTTACAGCCAAACTATGGCTACACCTTC.

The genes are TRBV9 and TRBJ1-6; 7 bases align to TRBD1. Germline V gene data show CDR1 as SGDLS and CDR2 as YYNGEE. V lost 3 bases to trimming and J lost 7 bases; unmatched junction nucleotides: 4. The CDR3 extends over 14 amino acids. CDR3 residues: CASSERDSNSPLHF. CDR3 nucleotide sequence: TGTGCCAGCAGCGAGAGGGACAGCAATTCACCCCTCCACTTT.

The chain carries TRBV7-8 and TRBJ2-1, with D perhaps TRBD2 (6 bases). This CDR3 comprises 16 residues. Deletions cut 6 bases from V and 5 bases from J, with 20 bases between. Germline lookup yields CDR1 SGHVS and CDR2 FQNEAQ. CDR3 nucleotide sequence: TGTGCCAGCAGTCCCTGGGGAGGAGACCCCCACAATGAGCAGTTCTTC. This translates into CASSPWGGDPHNEQFF.

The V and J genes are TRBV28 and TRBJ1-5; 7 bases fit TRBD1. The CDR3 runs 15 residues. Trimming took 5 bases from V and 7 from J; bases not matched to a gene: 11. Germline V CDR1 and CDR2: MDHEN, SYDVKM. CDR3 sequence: CASSPLGQEGQPQHF. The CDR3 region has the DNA TGTGCCAGCAGTCCCCTCGGACAGGAGGGACAGCCCCAGCATTTT.

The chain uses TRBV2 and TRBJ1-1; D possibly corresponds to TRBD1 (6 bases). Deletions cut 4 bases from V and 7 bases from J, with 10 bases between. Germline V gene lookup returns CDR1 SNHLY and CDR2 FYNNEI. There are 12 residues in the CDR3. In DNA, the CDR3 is TGTGCCAGCAGTGCTACAGGGATTGAAGCTTTCTTT. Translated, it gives CASSATGIEAFF.

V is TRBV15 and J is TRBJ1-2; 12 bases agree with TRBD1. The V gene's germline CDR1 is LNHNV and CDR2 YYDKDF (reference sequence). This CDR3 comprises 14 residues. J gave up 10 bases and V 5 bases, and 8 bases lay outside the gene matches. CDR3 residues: CATSGDRGHGDYTF. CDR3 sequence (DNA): TGTGCCACCAGCGGGGACAGGGGGCATGGTGACTACACCTTC.

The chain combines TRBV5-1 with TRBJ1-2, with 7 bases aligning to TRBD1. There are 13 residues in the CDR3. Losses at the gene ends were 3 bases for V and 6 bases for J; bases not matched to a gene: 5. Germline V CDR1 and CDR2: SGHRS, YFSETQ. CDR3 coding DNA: TGCGCCAGCAGCTACGGGACAGCGAATGGCTACACCTTC. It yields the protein CASSYGTANGYTF.

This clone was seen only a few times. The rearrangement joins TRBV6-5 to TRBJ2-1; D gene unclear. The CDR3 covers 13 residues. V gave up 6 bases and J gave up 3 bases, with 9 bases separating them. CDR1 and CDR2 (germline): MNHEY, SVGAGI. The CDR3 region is CASRPGSYNEQFF. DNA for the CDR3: TGTGCCAGCAGGCCGGGCAGCTACAATGAGCAGTTCTTC.

The CDR3 loop reads CASSLAPGMVYGYTF. CDR3 in DNA: TGTGCCAGCAGCTTGGCCCCCGGGATGGTCTATGGCTACACCTTC. The chain carries TRBV5-6 and TRBJ1-2; D is unresolved. V lost 0 bases and J 4 bases, leaving 13 bases between the germline ends. Germline CDR1 reads SGHDT; CDR2 reads YYEEEE. CDR3 length: 15 residues.

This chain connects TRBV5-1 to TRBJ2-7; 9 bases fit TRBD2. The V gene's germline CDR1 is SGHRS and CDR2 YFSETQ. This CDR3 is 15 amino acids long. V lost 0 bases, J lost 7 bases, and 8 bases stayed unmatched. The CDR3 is CASSLVASGNGEQYF. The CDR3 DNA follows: TGCGCCAGCAGCTTGGTAGCTAGCGGGAATGGGGAGCAGTACTTC.

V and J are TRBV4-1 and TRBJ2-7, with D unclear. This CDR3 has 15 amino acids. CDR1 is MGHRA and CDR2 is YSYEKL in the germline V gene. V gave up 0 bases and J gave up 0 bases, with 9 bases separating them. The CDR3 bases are TGCGCCAGCAGCCAAGAGACCCGTAGCTCCTACGAGCAGTACTTC. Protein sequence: CASSQETRSSYEQYF.

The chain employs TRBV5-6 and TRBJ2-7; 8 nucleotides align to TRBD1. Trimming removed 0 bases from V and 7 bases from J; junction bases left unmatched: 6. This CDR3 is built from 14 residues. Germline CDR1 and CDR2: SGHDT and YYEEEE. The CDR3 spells CASSLAGTGSEQYF. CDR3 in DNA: TGTGCCAGCAGCTTGGCGGGGACAGGTTCTGAGCAGTACTTC.

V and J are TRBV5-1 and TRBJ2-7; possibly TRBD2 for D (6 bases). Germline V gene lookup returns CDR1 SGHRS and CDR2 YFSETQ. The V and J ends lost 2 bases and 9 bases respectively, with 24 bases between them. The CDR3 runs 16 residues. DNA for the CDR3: TGCGCCAGCAGCTTAGGCTCCGGGAGAGGCCCGTCGGTGCAGTACTTC. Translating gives CASSLGSGRGPSVQYF.

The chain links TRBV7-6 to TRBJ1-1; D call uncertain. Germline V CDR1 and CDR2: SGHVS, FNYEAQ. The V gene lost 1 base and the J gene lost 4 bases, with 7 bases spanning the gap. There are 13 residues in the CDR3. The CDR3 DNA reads TGTGCCAGCAGCTTAGGGGCGGGCACTGAAGCTTTCTTT. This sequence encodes CASSLGAGTEAFF.

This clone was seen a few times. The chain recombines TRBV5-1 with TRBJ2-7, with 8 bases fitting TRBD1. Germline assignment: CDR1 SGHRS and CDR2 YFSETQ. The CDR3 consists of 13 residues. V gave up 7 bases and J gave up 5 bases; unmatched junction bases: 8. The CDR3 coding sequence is TGCGCCAGCTCCCTGGACAGGGCGGACGAGCAGTACTTC. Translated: CASSLDRADEQYF.

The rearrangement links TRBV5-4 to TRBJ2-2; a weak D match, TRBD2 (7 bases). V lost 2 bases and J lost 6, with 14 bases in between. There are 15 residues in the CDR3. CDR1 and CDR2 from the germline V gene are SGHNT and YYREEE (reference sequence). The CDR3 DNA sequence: TGTGCCAGCAGCTTCGGAGGGGGGGACCCCGGGGAGCTGTTTTTT. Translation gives CASSFGGGDPGELFF.

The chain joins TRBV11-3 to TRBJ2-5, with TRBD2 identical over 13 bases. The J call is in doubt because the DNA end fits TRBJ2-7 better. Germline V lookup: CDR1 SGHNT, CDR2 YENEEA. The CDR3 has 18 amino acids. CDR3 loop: CASSPAGTSGTSSYEQYF. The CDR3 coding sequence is TGTGCCAGCAGCCCAGCCGGGACTAGCGGGACCAGCTCCTACGAGCAGTACTTC.

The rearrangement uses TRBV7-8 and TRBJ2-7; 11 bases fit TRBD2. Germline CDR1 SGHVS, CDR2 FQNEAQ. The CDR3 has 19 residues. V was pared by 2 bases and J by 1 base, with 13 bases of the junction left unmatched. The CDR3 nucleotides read TGTGCCAGCAGCTTAATCGGCTTTAGCGGGAGGGCCCGTTCCTACGAGCAGTACTTC. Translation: CASSLIGFSGRARSYEQYF.

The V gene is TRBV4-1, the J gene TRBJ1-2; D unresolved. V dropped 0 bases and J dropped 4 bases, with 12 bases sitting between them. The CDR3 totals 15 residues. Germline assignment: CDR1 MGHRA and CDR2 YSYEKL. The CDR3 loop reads CASSQDRGDRYGYTF. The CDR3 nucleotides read TGCGCCAGCAGCCAAGATAGAGGAGACCGCTATGGCTACACCTTC.

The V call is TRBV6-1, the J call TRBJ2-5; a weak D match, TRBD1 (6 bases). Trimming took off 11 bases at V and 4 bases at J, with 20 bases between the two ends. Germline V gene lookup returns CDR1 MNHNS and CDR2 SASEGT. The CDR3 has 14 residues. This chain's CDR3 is CASQGHLTGETQYF. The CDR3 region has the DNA TGTGCCTCTCAGGGACATCTCACCGGAGAGACCCAGTACTTC.

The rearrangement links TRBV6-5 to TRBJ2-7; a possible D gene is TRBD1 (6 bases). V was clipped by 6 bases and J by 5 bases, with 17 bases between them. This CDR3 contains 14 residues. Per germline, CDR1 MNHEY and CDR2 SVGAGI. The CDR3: CASSTGWKSNEQYF. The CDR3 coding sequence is TGTGCCAGCAGCACAGGGTGGAAGTCGAACGAGCAGTACTTC.

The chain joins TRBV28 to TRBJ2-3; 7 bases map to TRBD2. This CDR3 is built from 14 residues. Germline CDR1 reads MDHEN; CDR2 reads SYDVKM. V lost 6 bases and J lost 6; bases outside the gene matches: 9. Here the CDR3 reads CASSPTSPSDTQYF. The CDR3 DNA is TGTGCCAGCAGCCCGACTAGCCCCTCCGATACGCAGTATTTT.

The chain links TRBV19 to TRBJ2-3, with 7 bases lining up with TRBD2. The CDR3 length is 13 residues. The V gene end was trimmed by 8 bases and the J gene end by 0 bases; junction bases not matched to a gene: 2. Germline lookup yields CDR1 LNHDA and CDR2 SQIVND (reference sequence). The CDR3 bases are TGTGCCAGTGGTAGCGGGAGCACAGATACGCAGTATTTT. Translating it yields CASGSGSTDTQYF.

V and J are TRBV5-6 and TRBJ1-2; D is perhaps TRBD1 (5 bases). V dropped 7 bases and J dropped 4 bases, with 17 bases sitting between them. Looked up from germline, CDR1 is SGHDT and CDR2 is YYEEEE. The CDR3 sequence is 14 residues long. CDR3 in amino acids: CASCRDRIPYGYTF. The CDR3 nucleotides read TGTGCCAGCTGCAGGGACCGCATCCCCTATGGCTACACCTTC.